The next 26 T cell receptor beta chains were all read from a single sample in a study of Ad26.COV2.S vaccination and SARS-CoV-2 variants. As for treatment: about 20 received Ad26.COV2.S at low or high dose, single or two shots; about 5 received placebo; per-sample allocation not given. Specimens were obtained on day 63 following the first vaccine or placebo injection. Sequencing used immunoSEQ multiplex PCR; TCRdb keeps in-frame clones, though not all of them. The sample lists about 400,000 clones; roughly nine tenths were seen once. The material was peripheral blood, obtained in a trial of Ad26.COV2.S vaccine versus placebo. Receptors originate from a person aged 18-65 years who received the Ad26.COV2.S COVID-19 vaccine or a placebo.

This chain joins TRBV6-4 and TRBJ2-1; 9 nucleotides match TRBD1. In germline, CDR1 is MRHNA, CDR2 SNTAGT. The CDR3 length is 13 residues. V lost 1 base, J lost 10 bases, and 2 bases stayed unmatched. In DNA form, the CDR3 reads TGTGCCAGCAGTGACTGGGACAGGGCCGAGCAGTTCTTC. Its translation is CASSDWDRAEQFF.

In its sample, this clone was seen once. The rearrangement uses TRBV4-3 and TRBJ1-1, with 7 bases aligning to TRBD1. The CDR3 runs 15 residues. The germline CDR1 and CDR2 sequences are LGHNA and YSLEER. J was trimmed by 1 base and V by 4 bases; bases with no gene match: 6. The CDR3: CASSRQNRGNTEAFF. CDR3 nucleotide sequence: TGCGCCAGCAGCCGCCAAAACAGGGGGAACACTGAAGCTTTCTTT.

The chain has TRBV5-1 and TRBJ2-1; D perhaps matches TRBD2 (5 bases). Deletions cut 4 bases from V and 7 bases from J, with 18 bases between. There are 15 residues in the CDR3. Germline CDR1 reads SGHRS; CDR2 reads YFSETQ. For the CDR3, the DNA is TGCGCCAGCAGCCCTGTCCTAGATCCGGGAAATGAGCAGTTCTTC. It yields the protein CASSPVLDPGNEQFF.

The chain recombines TRBV5-1 with TRBJ2-3; D may be TRBD2 (5 bases). Germline CDR1 and CDR2: SGHRS and YFSETQ. This CDR3 is built from 17 residues. Trimming took off 0 bases at V and 0 bases at J, with 14 bases between the two ends. CDR3 in DNA: TGCGCCAGCAGCTTGGGCCCAACGGGGTCTAGCACAGATACGCAGTATTTT. Its protein is CASSLGPTGSSTDTQYF. The full variable domain, in which reference TRBV5-1 and TRBJ2-3 provide the parts outside the CDR3, is KAGVTQTPRYLIKTRGQQVTLSCSPISGHRSVSWYQQTPGQGLQFLFEYFSETQRNKGNFPGRFSGRQFSNSRSEMNVSTLELGDSALYLCASSLGPTGSSTDTQYFGPGTRLTVL.

This clone has a handful of counts. The rearrangement links TRBV6-5 to TRBJ2-7; 9 nucleotides align to TRBD2. In germline, CDR1 is MNHEY, CDR2 SVGAGI. Germline trimming cut 8 bases from V and 3 bases from J; bases unmatched to any gene: 11. CDR3 length equals 15 residues. The CDR3 DNA reads TGTGCCAGCCCCGACCGGAGCGGGGGGAACTACGAGCAGTACTTC. As protein: CASPDRSGGNYEQYF.

The J gene is TRBJ2-3, the V gene TRBV20-1; D is undetermined. Germline CDR1 DFQATT, CDR2 SNEGSKA (reference sequence). The germline V and J ends were trimmed by 3 bases and 2 bases, with 3 bases remaining between them. The CDR3 extends over 11 amino acids. CDR3 DNA: TGCAGTGCTAGTCCCACAGATACGCAGTATTTT. This encodes CSASPTDTQYF.

The chain couples TRBV14 to TRBJ2-7; TRBD1 matches 9 bases. V lost 1 base to trimming and J lost 3 bases; unmatched junction nucleotides: 7. The germline gives CDR1 SGHDN, CDR2 FVKESK. The CDR3 totals 16 residues. The chain's CDR3 is CASSQGSGTGSYEQYF. The CDR3 coding sequence is TGTGCCAGCAGCCAAGGTTCCGGGACAGGGAGCTACGAGCAGTACTTC.

This chain uses TRBV2 with TRBJ2-3, with 9 bases lining up with TRBD2. The CDR3 loop spans 16 amino acids. CDR1 and CDR2 (germline): SNHLY, FYNNEI. V lost 10 bases and J lost 1; bases outside the gene matches: 12. CDR3 nucleotides: TGTGCCACCCAGATACGTAGCGGGGGCCGCACAGATACGCAGTATTTT. Translation: CATQIRSGGRTDTQYF.

This clone has a single count. The V call is TRBV10-3, the J call TRBJ1-2; 7 bases agree with TRBD1. The CDR3 extends over 16 amino acids. The germline V gene has CDR1 ENHRY and CDR2 SYGVKD. Unmatched junction bases numbered 11, after V lost 3 bases and J lost 4 bases. The CDR3 DNA sequence: TGTGCCATCAGTGACCCAGATGACAGGGCTGGCTATGGCTACACCTTC. This codes for CAISDPDDRAGYGYTF.

The genes are TRBV24-1 and TRBJ1-1; D remains ambiguous. CDR1 is KGHDR, CDR2 SFDVKD, per germline. The CDR3 spans 13 residues. V shed 5 bases and J shed 6 bases, with 12 bases lying between them. DNA for the CDR3: TGTGCCACCAGTGGGCCAGATAGGCCTGAAGCTTTCTTT. The encoded protein is CATSGPDRPEAFF.

The CDR3 sequence is CASRGDRAVVAGELFF. For the CDR3, the DNA is TGTGCCAGCAGGGGGGACAGGGCGGTTGTGGCCGGGGAGCTGTTTTTT. This chain joins TRBV2 and TRBJ2-2; TRBD1 matches 9 bases. J gave up 6 bases and V 6 bases, and 11 bases lay outside the gene matches. The CDR3 runs to 16 residues. Per the germline V gene, CDR1 is SNHLY and CDR2 is FYNNEI.

This chain joins TRBV10-3 and TRBJ1-1; D is uncertain. This CDR3 has 13 residues. Germline lookup yields CDR1 ENHRY and CDR2 SYGVKD. The V gene lost 8 bases and the J gene lost 1 base, with 11 bases spanning the gap. Written as DNA, the CDR3 is TGTGCCATCTCAGCAACCGAGAACACTGAAGCTTTCTTT. This gives the protein CAISATENTEAFF.

The chain couples TRBV3-1 (or the pseudogene TRBV3-2) to TRBJ2-1; D is unclear. CDR3 length: 16 amino acids. V lost 2 bases, J lost 6 bases, and 17 bases lay in between. The germline gives CDR1 LGHDT, CDR2 YNNKEL (reference sequence). CDR3: CASSQMPGPNSNEQFF. The CDR3, as DNA: TGTGCCAGCAGCCAAATGCCGGGCCCCAATTCCAATGAGCAGTTCTTC.

CDR3 bases: TGTGCCAGCAGTCGTTTCAGAACCTACGAGCAGTACTTC. Its protein is CASSRFRTYEQYF. V gene TRBV6-5 combines with J gene TRBJ2-7, with unresolved D. The CDR3 sequence is 13 residues long. V was cut by 5 bases and J by 2 bases, with 10 bases left in between. Per germline, CDR1 MNHEY and CDR2 SVGAGI.

This chain uses TRBV6-6 with TRBJ1-3; D uncertain. Per the germline V gene, CDR1 is MNHNY and CDR2 is SVGAGI (reference sequence). The CDR3 totals 15 residues. V was pared by 2 bases and J by 0 bases, with 8 bases between. In nucleotides, the CDR3 is TGTGCCAGCAGTTACGGTCTCAACTCTGGAAACACCATATATTTT. It is translated as CASSYGLNSGNTIYF.

In the case of this clone: The sample contains more than one DNA sequence encoding this CDR3. This chain connects TRBV5-1 to TRBJ1-1, with no clear D. The CDR3 spans 13 residues. Germline V gene lookup returns CDR1 SGHRS and CDR2 YFSETQ. V lost 0 bases and J 2 bases, leaving 5 bases between the germline ends. CDR3 loop: CASSLGGNTEAFF. The CDR3 DNA reads TGCGCCAGCAGCTTGGGGGGTAACACTGAAGCTTTCTTT.

The chain is built from TRBV14 and TRBJ1-2, with a possible D match to TRBD1 (5 bases). Germline CDR1 reads SGHDN; CDR2 reads FVKESK. This CDR3 has 18 residues. V lost 2 bases and J lost 0, with 19 bases in between. The CDR3, as DNA: TGTGCCAGCAGCCAATTCAGTGGCAGGGTGGCGTCTAACTATGGCTACACCTTC. It specifies CASSQFSGRVASNYGYTF.

The genes are TRBV23-1 and TRBJ1-1, with 10 bases matching TRBD1. TRBV23-1 is marked as an open reading frame, function uncertain. Trimming took 5 bases from V and 6 from J; bases not matched to a gene: 24. CDR3 length: 20 amino acids. Here the CDR3 reads CASSKPIRDRGYRVCAEAFF. In DNA form, the CDR3 reads TGCGCCAGCAGTAAACCCATCCGGGACAGGGGTTACCGGGTGTGCGCTGAAGCTTTCTTT.

V usage is TRBV23-1 and J usage is TRBJ1-3; no definite D call. TRBV23-1 is noted as an ORF with a role that remains uncertain. This CDR3 has 20 residues. V was cut by 0 bases and J by 0 bases, with 21 bases left in between. The CDR3 sequence is CASSQSNVAQGRSSGNTIYF. The CDR3 coding sequence is TGCGCCAGCAGTCAATCCAACGTCGCTCAAGGACGGAGCTCTGGAAACACCATATATTTT.

The genes are TRBV7-8 and TRBJ1-5, with a tentative D call TRBD1 (5 bases). V lost 5 bases and J 7 bases, leaving 15 bases between the germline ends. CDR3 length: 14 amino acids. Germline CDR1 reads SGHVS; CDR2 reads FQNEAQ. DNA of the CDR3: TGTGCCAGCAGCCTAGGGGTCGGAAGCCAGCCCCAGCATTTT. It translates to CASSLGVGSQPQHF.

This sequence joins TRBV2 and TRBJ2-6; D gene ambiguous. Trimming pared 5 bases from V and 2 bases from J, leaving 19 bases between. This CDR3 comprises 18 residues. Germline V gene sequence: CDR1 SNHLY, CDR2 FYNNEI. CDR3 protein: CASSKWSPKSPGANVLTF. The CDR3 DNA reads TGTGCCAGCAGTAAGTGGAGCCCCAAGAGCCCTGGGGCCAACGTCCTGACTTTC.

Written as DNA, the CDR3 is TGCGCCAGCAGCTTGCGCCCTACGGGACAGAGGATGAACACTGAAGCTTTCTTT. Its protein product is CASSLRPTGQRMNTEAFF. The chain links TRBV5-1 to TRBJ1-1, with 7 bases that match TRBD1. This CDR3 has 18 residues. With 1 base clipped from V and 0 bases from J, the junction kept 12 bases outside the gene matches. Germline V gives CDR1 SGHRS, CDR2 YFSETQ.

The chain couples TRBV7-9 to TRBJ1-1; a weak D match, TRBD1 (6 bases). V was pared by 7 bases and J by 1 base, with 13 bases between. The CDR3 is 14 residues long. Per the germline V gene, CDR1 is SEHNR and CDR2 is FQNEAQ (reference sequence). The CDR3 spells CASKLLDRNTEAFF. Here the CDR3 DNA reads TGTGCCAGCAAGCTCCTGGACAGGAACACTGAAGCTTTCTTT.

The J gene is TRBJ1-2, the V gene TRBV27, with D uncertain. Deletions cut 3 bases from V and 7 bases from J, with 15 bases between. The CDR3 spans 14 residues. Germline loops: CDR1 MNHEY, CDR2 SMNVEV (reference sequence). Here the CDR3 reads CASSLGGGVGGYTF. CDR3 sequence (DNA): TGTGCCAGCAGTTTGGGTGGAGGAGTTGGTGGCTACACCTTC.

This clone came up once. The chain uses TRBV24-1 and TRBJ1-5; D unresolved. The CDR3 runs to 14 residues. Deletions cut 4 bases from V and 1 base from J, with 7 bases between. The germline V gene encodes CDR1 KGHDR and CDR2 SFDVKD. Here the CDR3 DNA reads TGTGCCACCAGTGAAACCGGGAGCAATCAGCCCCAGCATTTT. This encodes CATSETGSNQPQHF.

The chain combines TRBV7-8 with TRBJ1-2, with 7 bases fitting TRBD1. Germline V gene data show CDR1 as SGHVS and CDR2 as FQNEAQ. The CDR3 contains 15 residues. V shed 2 bases, J shed 6 bases, and the junction held 9 bases outside the gene matches. The CDR3 is CASSLTVGGRDGYTF. The CDR3 DNA is TGTGCCAGCAGCTTAACTGTAGGGGGCAGGGATGGCTACACCTTC.